These 14 T cell receptor beta chains were all obtained from the same sample, sequenced in a study of blood T cell repertoires in COVID-19 (dated by TCRdb to about 2020). The library was prepared using the immunoSEQ multiplex PCR assay. Drawn from immuneACCESS, this table holds only the in-frame rearrangements with V and J called that TCRdb kept. Clones are partly lost; checked studies trace under half to an unresolved V gene and leave the rest unexplained. The table for this sample lists roughly 90,000 clones; 80% of them were counted only once. The top ten constitute 10% to 13% of the sample. Sequenced input: peripheral blood. These receptors all come from a woman between 70 and 85 years old with acute or convalescent COVID-19.

The chain couples TRBV7-2 to TRBJ2-2; tentative D call: TRBD1 (6 bases). CDR3 length: 17 residues. Germline loops: CDR1 SGHTA, CDR2 FQGNSA. V lost 3 bases and J 0 bases, leaving 14 bases between the germline ends. The CDR3 region has the DNA TGTGCCAGCAGCTTCAGGGGTATAGGCGCGAACACCGGGGAGCTGTTTTTT. Amino acid sequence: CASSFRGIGANTGELFF.

The chain recombines TRBV27 with TRBJ2-2; weak D call: TRBD1 (6 bases). This CDR3 spans 18 amino acids. Germline-derived CDR1 and CDR2 are MNHEY and SMNVEV (reference sequence). V was clipped by 8 bases and J by 7 bases, with 29 bases between them. The DNA for the CDR3 is TGTGCCAGCCGTGCGACGTCTCTCTCCGGGACAACGGGCGGGGAGCTGTTTTTT. Residues: CASRATSLSGTTGGELFF.

The genes are TRBV21-1 and TRBJ2-4; the D call in the table, TRBD1, was not verified against the DNA. TRBV21-1 is a listed pseudogene. The CDR3 contains 20 residues. The CDR3 DNA reads as TGTGCCAGCGTCCGACGGACTGGGGACAAGGGCCTTGGGGCCAAAAACATTCAGTACTTC. Residues: CASVRRTGDKGLGAKNIQYF.

This chain joins TRBV28 and TRBJ1-4, with D maybe TRBD1 (5 bases). This CDR3 is built from 17 residues. V lost 4 bases, J lost 0 bases, and 15 bases lay in between. Germline CDR1 MDHEN, CDR2 SYDVKM. The CDR3 nucleotides read TGTGCCAGCAGTTCGACGACAGCCCTTGCAACTAATGAAAAACTGTTTTTT. Its translation: CASSSTTALATNEKLFF.

The chain uses TRBV3-1 (or the pseudogene TRBV3-2) and TRBJ2-2, with D uncertain. Germline CDR1 LGHDT, CDR2 YNNKEL (reference sequence). The CDR3 is made up of 13 amino acids. The germline V and J ends were trimmed by 4 bases and 8 bases, with 11 bases remaining between them. DNA for the CDR3: TGTGCCAGCAGCCCCCTAGTCGTTGGGGAGCTGTTTTTT. Residues: CASSPLVVGELFF.

This chain uses TRBV4-1 with TRBJ2-3, with a weak D call TRBD1 (5 bases). CDR1 is MGHRA and CDR2 is YSYEKL in the germline V gene. Trimming cost V 1 base and J 3 bases, with 11 bases left between them. The CDR3 contains 15 residues. Here the CDR3 reads CASSQGGRATDTQYF. CDR3 in DNA: TGCGCCAGCAGCCAAGGGGGCCGAGCGACAGATACGCAGTATTTT.

The J gene is TRBJ2-5, the V gene TRBV5-4; 7 bases are a match to TRBD2. Germline CDR1 SGHNT, CDR2 YYREEE (reference sequence). The CDR3 loop spans 16 amino acids. V gave up 0 bases and J gave up 3 bases; unmatched junction bases: 8. In DNA, the CDR3 is TGTGCCAGCAGCTTGGCCCGCGCGGGGGTAGAAGAGACCCAGTACTTC. Its protein product is CASSLARAGVEETQYF.

This chain joins TRBV2 and TRBJ2-1; possibly TRBD2 for D (5 bases). Trimming took 7 bases from V and 8 from J, leaving 15 bases between them. Germline V lookup: CDR1 SNHLY, CDR2 FYNNEI. CDR3 length: 13 amino acids. The CDR3 protein is CASKKEATDEQFF. DNA of the CDR3: TGTGCCAGCAAGAAGGAGGCTACGGATGAGCAGTTCTTC.

CDR3 protein: CATSDKVAGAPSSYNEQFF. CDR3 nucleotide sequence: TGTGCCACCAGTGATAAGGTAGCGGGAGCACCCAGCTCCTACAATGAGCAGTTCTTC. V and J are TRBV24-1 and TRBJ2-1; 9 bases fit TRBD2. Per germline, CDR1 KGHDR and CDR2 SFDVKD. V shed 3 bases and J 0 bases; nucleotides not matched to a gene: 11. The CDR3 loop spans 19 amino acids.

This clone was seen just once. V gene TRBV7-3 combines with J gene TRBJ2-2; 7 bases are shared with TRBD1. Looked up from germline, CDR1 is SGHTA and CDR2 is FQGTGA. Trimming cost V 10 bases and J 3 bases; bases outside gene matches: 5. The CDR3 is made up of 13 amino acids. CDR3: CATRQGHTGELFF. The CDR3 DNA is TGTGCCACGAGACAGGGTCACACCGGGGAGCTGTTTTTT.

The chain uses TRBV7-2 and TRBJ2-1; 11 nucleotides line up with TRBD2. This CDR3 spans 18 amino acids. From germline, CDR1 is SGHTA and CDR2 FQGNSA. J was trimmed by 5 bases and V by 1 base; bases with no gene match: 10. The CDR3 coding sequence is TGTGCCAGCAGCTTAGGCATCCCGGGGACTAGCGGAAACAATGAGCAGTTCTTC. This codes for CASSLGIPGTSGNNEQFF.

This rearrangement joins TRBV11-2 to TRBJ2-7; D is perhaps TRBD2 (6 bases). V lost 5 bases and J 3 bases, leaving 20 bases between the germline ends. CDR1 SGHAT and CDR2 FQNNGV come from the germline V gene. The CDR3 consists of 16 residues. DNA of the CDR3: TGTGCCAGCAGCCTAAGGAGGTGGGACTCTTACTACGAGCAGTACTTC. Translated: CASSLRRWDSYYEQYF.

The chain couples TRBV12-3 or TRBV12-4 to TRBJ2-7; 8 bases map to TRBD1. This CDR3 is 13 amino acids long. The V gene end was trimmed by 5 bases and the J gene end by 3 bases; junction bases not matched to a gene: 3. The CDR3 coding sequence is TGTGCCAGCAGTAGGGACAGGCTCTACGAGCAGTACTTC. Amino acids: CASSRDRLYEQYF.

The chain combines TRBV19 with TRBJ1-5; 9 nucleotides match TRBD1. Germline V gene data show CDR1 as LNHDA and CDR2 as SQIVND (reference sequence). The CDR3 is made up of 16 amino acids. With 7 bases clipped from V and 4 bases from J, the junction kept 11 bases outside the gene matches. CDR3 nucleotide sequence: TGTGCCAGTACCCAGAACAGGGGGCTAGGGAATCAGCCCCAGCATTTT. It codes for CASTQNRGLGNQPQHF. Filled out from reference TRBV19 and TRBJ1-5, the complete variable domain reads DGGITQSPKYLFRKEGQNVTLSCEQNLNHDAMYWYRQDPGQGLRLIYYSQIVNDFQKGDIAEGYSVSREKKESFPLTVTSAQKNPTAFYLCASTQNRGLGNQPQHFGDGTRLSIL.